This T cell receptor beta chain comes out of a study of T-cell reconstitution after alpha-beta-depleted transplantation in children. This clonotype was seen only a few times. Germline CDR1 and CDR2: MNHEY and SMNVEV (reference sequence). The CDR3 totals 15 residues. The V and J ends lost 6 bases and 7 bases respectively, with 19 bases between them. The TCRbeta library incorporated unique molecular identifiers. TCRdb re-called the PCR reads through MiXCR, storing one row per CDR3 protein. Here the sample spans 200,000 to 300,000 distinct CDR3 sequences, 25% being singletons. This chain joins TRBV27 and TRBJ2-1; the D gene is possibly TRBD2 (7 bases). The material sequenced was PBMCs, taken before TCRalphabeta/CD19-depleted stem cell transplant. The clonotype comes from a girl between 2 and 10 years old with Fanconi anemia, due to receive a stem cell transplant. CDR3 residues: CASRLRGGLWNEQFF. CDR3 DNA sequence: TGTGCCAGCAGGTTAAGGGGGGGTCTTTGGAATGAGCAGTTCTTC.